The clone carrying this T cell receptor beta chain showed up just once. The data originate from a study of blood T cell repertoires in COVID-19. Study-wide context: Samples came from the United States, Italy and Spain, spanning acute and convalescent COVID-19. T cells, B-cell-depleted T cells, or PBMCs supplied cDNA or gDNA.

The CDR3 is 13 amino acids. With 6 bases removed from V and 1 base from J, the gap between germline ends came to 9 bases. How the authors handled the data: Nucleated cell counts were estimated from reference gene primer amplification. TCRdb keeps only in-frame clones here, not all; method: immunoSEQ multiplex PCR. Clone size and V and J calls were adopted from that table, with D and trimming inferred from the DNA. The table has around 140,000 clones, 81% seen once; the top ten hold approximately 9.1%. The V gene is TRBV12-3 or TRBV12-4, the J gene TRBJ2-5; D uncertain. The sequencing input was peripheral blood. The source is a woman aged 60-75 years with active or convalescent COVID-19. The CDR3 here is CASSRNSQETQYF. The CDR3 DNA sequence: TGTGCCAGCAGCCGAAACAGCCAAGAGACCCAGTACTTC.